The rows below give T cell receptor beta chains drawn from one sample of a study of T cells in Graves' hyperthyroidism and ophthalmopathy. TCRdb recomputed calls from the multiplex PCR reads with MiXCR, one row per CDR3 protein. Of about half a million distinct CDR3 sequences in the sample, about 20% were seen once. Sequenced input: blood. The source of these receptors is a man aged 35 to 55 with Graves' ophthalmopathy. Both conserved end residues are part of each CDR3. D genes are given only for firm matches. Not every row has a clone size; where given, it reads once, few, many or a size class.

TRBJ2-7 | TRBV12-3/TRBV12-4 | - | TRBD1 | CASRLRDSSYEQYF | TGTGCCAGCAGACTCCGGGACAGCTCCTACGAGCAGTACTTC
TRBJ2-1 | TRBV7-2 | few | - | CASSSLRDLSNEQFF | TGTGCCAGCAGCTCTCTCCGGGACTTGAGCAATGAGCAGTTCTTC
TRBJ2-3 | TRBV20-1 | - | TRBD2 | CSANTGGISTDTQYF | TGCAGTGCTAACACCGGGGGGATAAGCACAGATACGCAGTATTTT
TRBJ2-7 | TRBV12-5 | many | TRBD1 | CASGHGQGRGREQYF | TGTGCTAGTGGCCACGGACAGGGGAGGGGGAGGGAGCAGTACTTC
TRBJ2-6 | TRBV11-2 | many | - | CASSLRDGRVANVLTF | TGTGCCAGCAGCCTAAGGGACGGCCGGGTGGCCAACGTCCTGACTTTC
TRBJ1-2 | TRBV3-1 | few | - | CASSQGFGGVVYTF | TGTGCCAGCAGCCAAGGTTTCGGAGGGGTTGTCTACACCTTC
TRBJ2-7 | TRBV5-1 | few | - | CASSLDTGTTYEQYF | TGCGCCAGCAGCTTGGATACGGGGACGACCTACGAGCAGTACTTC
TRBJ1-5 | TRBV7-9 | - | - | CASSLDSAQPQHF | TGTGCCAGCAGCTTGGACAGCGCACAGCCCCAGCATTTT
TRBJ2-5 | TRBV6-6 | few | - | CASSYRVQETQYF | TGTGCCAGCAGTTACCGGGTCCAAGAGACCCAGTACTTC
TRBJ1-2 | TRBV12-3/TRBV12-4 | - | - | CASSVWASFGYTF | TGTGCCAGCAGTGTATGGGCATCTTTTGGCTACACCTTC